Below are 24 T cell receptor beta chains sequenced from a single sample in a study of cytomegalovirus exposure and HLA in healthy donors. PCR employed 60 Vbeta and 13 Jbeta primers. Using immunoSEQ multiplex PCR, the repertoire was profiled, and TCRdb retains in-frame clones only, with some absent. Among roughly 190,000 clones listed, roughly 77% were seen once. The sample consisted of PBMCs. These receptor sequences come from a woman aged 50 to 65 in good health and CMV-seronegative.

The chain combines TRBV15 with TRBJ1-1, with 11 bases lining up with TRBD1. This CDR3 has 15 residues. Germline lookup yields CDR1 LNHNV and CDR2 YYDKDF (reference sequence). V lost 4 bases and J lost 2; bases outside the gene matches: 3. Here the CDR3 reads CATSTWTGGNTEAFF. The CDR3 DNA sequence: TGTGCCACCAGCACCTGGACAGGGGGCAACACTGAAGCTTTCTTT.

This clone appeared a few times. The chain combines TRBV4-2 with TRBJ1-4; 9 bases map to TRBD1. The CDR3 is 17 residues long. CDR1 and CDR2 (germline): LGHNA, YNFKEQ. V lost 2 bases, J lost 8 bases, and 12 bases stayed unmatched. CDR3 amino acids: CASSQRTEGTGREKLFF. CDR3 DNA: TGTGCCAGCAGCCAACGAACGGAGGGGACAGGGAGAGAAAAACTGTTTTTT.

This clone was counted between two and nine times. This chain uses TRBV6-1 with TRBJ1-5; no clear D. Germline CDR1 is MNHNS and CDR2 is SASEGT. Trimming took 6 bases from V and 0 from J, leaving 12 bases between them. The CDR3 runs 15 residues. The CDR3 sequence: CASRKRRDSNQPQHF. DNA of the CDR3: TGTGCCAGCAGGAAGAGGAGGGATAGCAATCAGCCCCAGCATTTT.

The chain is built from TRBV28 and TRBJ2-2; D is unresolved. Trimming pared 3 bases from V and 6 bases from J, leaving 14 bases between. The germline gives CDR1 MDHEN, CDR2 SYDVKM. The CDR3 has 15 residues. The CDR3: CASSFRLDGSGELFF. The CDR3, as DNA: TGTGCCAGCAGTTTCAGGCTTGATGGGTCCGGGGAGCTGTTTTTT.

The J gene is TRBJ1-3, the V gene TRBV5-8, with a weak D call TRBD1 (5 bases). The V end was cut by 0 bases, the J end by 0 bases, with 7 bases between. The germline V gene has CDR1 SGHTS and CDR2 YDEGEE. This CDR3 has 15 residues. The CDR3 loop reads CASSLGQPSGNTIYF. Written as DNA, the CDR3 is TGTGCCAGCAGCTTGGGACAGCCCTCTGGAAACACCATATATTTT.

Concerning this clone: Other DNA sequences in the same sample also yield this CDR3. The chain recombines TRBV6-1 with TRBJ1-3, with D perhaps matching TRBD1 (6 bases). This CDR3 spans 14 amino acids. Germline CDR1 is MNHNS and CDR2 is SASEGT. Trimming shortened V by 2 bases and J by 4 bases, and 9 bases separated the two germline ends. CDR3 residues: CASSEPGAGNTIYF. The CDR3 DNA reads as TGTGCCAGCAGTGAACCAGGGGCAGGAAACACCATATATTTT.

This clone has a single count. This chain joins TRBV28 and TRBJ1-3; D call uncertain. The V gene's germline CDR1 is MDHEN and CDR2 SYDVKM. Trimming pared 3 bases from V and 2 bases from J, leaving 8 bases between. The CDR3 contains 14 residues. CDR3 sequence: CASSFYAPGNTIYF. In nucleotides, the CDR3 is TGTGCCAGCAGTTTTTATGCGCCTGGAAACACCATATATTTT.

V usage is TRBV6-5 and J usage is TRBJ2-3, with D possibly TRBD2 on 5 matching bases. The germline V and J ends were trimmed by 4 bases and 2 bases, with 13 bases remaining between them. Germline loops: CDR1 MNHEY, CDR2 SVGAGI. This CDR3 has 15 amino acids. CDR3 nucleotide sequence: TGTGCCAGCAGTTCGGGAAGGATTCCCACAGATACGCAGTATTTT. Its translation: CASSSGRIPTDTQYF.

The V and J genes are TRBV7-2 and TRBJ2-1, with TRBD1 identical over 8 bases. The CDR3 sequence is 13 residues long. J lost 7 bases, V lost 4 bases, and 3 bases had no gene match. Germline CDR1 and CDR2: SGHTA and FQGNSA. The CDR3: CASSSHRGNEQFF. In DNA, the CDR3 is TGTGCCAGCAGCTCCCACAGGGGGAATGAGCAGTTCTTC.

This clone occurred once. The rearrangement links TRBV18 to TRBJ1-2; D is unresolved. Germline-derived CDR1 and CDR2 are KGHSH and LQKENI. CDR3 length: 15 residues. Trimming removed 1 base at V and 1 base at J, with 10 bases between. CDR3 nucleotides: TGTGCCAGCTCACCACGACTGGAGAATAACTATGGCTACACCTTC. Translated, it gives CASSPRLENNYGYTF.

The V and J genes are TRBV5-1 and TRBJ2-5; 11 bases fit TRBD1. This CDR3 contains 15 residues. With 3 bases clipped from V and 1 base from J, the junction kept 2 bases outside the gene matches. The germline gives CDR1 SGHRS, CDR2 YFSETQ. The DNA of the CDR3 is TGCGCCAGCAGCTGGGGGACAGGGGGCCAAGAGACCCAGTACTTC. It yields the protein CASSWGTGGQETQYF.

V is TRBV27 and J is TRBJ2-1; no clear D gene. The V end was cut by 1 base, the J end by 2 bases, with 12 bases between. The germline V gene encodes CDR1 MNHEY and CDR2 SMNVEV (reference sequence). CDR3 length: 16 amino acids. CDR3 amino acids: CASSLFERIPYNEQFF. CDR3 nucleotide sequence: TGTGCCAGCAGTTTATTTGAGCGCATCCCCTACAATGAGCAGTTCTTC.

The chain couples TRBV4-3 to TRBJ2-1, with 8 bases aligning to TRBD2. CDR1 is LGHNA, CDR2 YSLEER, per germline. The CDR3 loop spans 16 amino acids. With 0 bases clipped from V and 4 bases from J, the junction kept 5 bases outside the gene matches. CDR3 in DNA: TGCGCCAGCAGCCAAGAGGTGGCGGGGGGTTACAATGAGCAGTTCTTC. Protein product: CASSQEVAGGYNEQFF.

DNA for the CDR3: TGTGCCAGCAGCCCAGGGGGCGCGAATGAGCAGTTCTTC. Residues: CASSPGGANEQFF. The rearrangement joins TRBV5-4 to TRBJ2-1; 8 nucleotides agree with TRBD1. V lost 4 bases and J lost 7; bases outside the gene matches: 4. This CDR3 comprises 13 residues. Germline values: CDR1 SGHNT, CDR2 YYREEE (reference sequence).

This clone was seen more than once but under ten times. V and J are TRBV5-1 and TRBJ1-1, with D tentatively TRBD1 (5 bases). Germline values: CDR1 SGHRS, CDR2 YFSETQ. V gave up 0 bases and J gave up 0 bases, with 9 bases separating them. CDR3 length: 15 amino acids. CDR3 sequence: CASSLVAGMNTEAFF. The CDR3 DNA sequence: TGCGCCAGCAGCTTGGTTGCAGGGATGAACACTGAAGCTTTCTTT. Combining the CDR3 with reference TRBV5-1 and TRBJ1-1 gives the whole variable domain KAGVTQTPRYLIKTRGQQVTLSCSPISGHRSVSWYQQTPGQGLQFLFEYFSETQRNKGNFPGRFSGRQFSNSRSEMNVSTLELGDSALYLCASSLVAGMNTEAFFGQGTRLTVV.

A remark on this clone: The junction and the germline gene differ at one end; a read error may be behind it. The same CDR3 is also encoded by other DNA sequences in this sample. The CDR3 here is CASSLGQGRSHEQFF. As DNA, the CDR3 is TGTGCTAGCAGCTTGGGGCAGGGAAGGAGTCATGAGCAGTTCTTC. The chain uses TRBV5-8 and TRBJ2-1, with D maybe TRBD1 (5 bases). The length of the CDR3 is 15 residues. Germline V gene lookup returns CDR1 SGHTS and CDR2 YDEGEE. Full variable domain (rest looked up from reference TRBV5-8 and TRBJ2-1): EAGVTQSPTHLIKTRGQQATLRCSPISGHTSVYWYQQALGLGLQFLLWYDEGEERNRGNFPPRFSGRQFPNYSSELNVNALELEDSALYLCASSLGQGRSHEQFFGPGTRLTVL.

The rearrangement uses TRBV5-1 and TRBJ1-5, with 9 bases aligning to TRBD1. Germline trimming cut 2 bases from V and 1 base from J; bases unmatched to any gene: 1. Germline CDR1 SGHRS, CDR2 YFSETQ. This CDR3 has 15 amino acids. CDR3 DNA: TGCGCCAGCAGCTTAGGGACAGGGAGCAATCAGCCCCAGCATTTT. It yields the protein CASSLGTGSNQPQHF. Using reference TRBV5-1 and TRBJ1-5 for the parts outside the CDR3, the full variable domain is KAGVTQTPRYLIKTRGQQVTLSCSPISGHRSVSWYQQTPGQGLQFLFEYFSETQRNKGNFPGRFSGRQFSNSRSEMNVSTLELGDSALYLCASSLGTGSNQPQHFGDGTRLSIL.

V usage is TRBV2 and J usage is TRBJ2-1, with D tentatively TRBD2 (5 bases). From germline, CDR1 is SNHLY and CDR2 FYNNEI. The V end lost 8 bases, the J end lost 8 bases, and 22 bases lay between the germline ends. The CDR3 is made up of 15 amino acids. DNA of the CDR3: TGTGCCAGCGGGAGACGCGGTGCTCAGTTCGATGAGCAGTTCTTC. Translation: CASGRRGAQFDEQFF.

This sequence joins TRBV4-2 and TRBJ2-1; a weak D match, TRBD1 (6 bases). Trimming pared 0 bases from V and 4 bases from J, leaving 16 bases between. CDR1 and CDR2 from the germline V gene are LGHNA and YNFKEQ. This CDR3 contains 17 residues. CDR3 nucleotide sequence: TGTGCCAGCAGCCAAGATGGATCAGGGACATTATACAATGAGCAGTTCTTC. Amino acids: CASSQDGSGTLYNEQFF.

J is TRBJ2-1 and V is TRBV6-5; 7 positions match TRBD2. V was clipped by 0 bases and J by 5 bases; unmatched bases: 4. CDR3 length equals 15 residues. CDR1 MNHEY and CDR2 SVGAGI come from the germline V gene. The CDR3: CASSYSTSYNNEQFF. In DNA, the CDR3 is TGTGCCAGCAGTTACTCGACTAGCTACAACAATGAGCAGTTCTTC.

A few counts support this clone. V and J are TRBV5-1 and TRBJ1-1; maybe TRBD1 (6 bases). Trimming shortened V by 0 bases and J by 5 bases, and 8 bases separated the two germline ends. Germline loops: CDR1 SGHRS, CDR2 YFSETQ. The CDR3 sequence is 13 residues long. The chain's CDR3 is CASSLGTATEAFF. CDR3 bases: TGCGCCAGCAGCTTGGGGACAGCGACTGAAGCTTTCTTT.

J is TRBJ2-1 and V is TRBV4-2; D call uncertain. Germline V gene data show CDR1 as LGHNA and CDR2 as YNFKEQ. V dropped 3 bases and J dropped 7 bases, with 4 bases sitting between them. This CDR3 contains 11 residues. CDR3: CASSQTNEQFF. The CDR3 region has the DNA TGTGCCAGCAGCCAGACTAATGAGCAGTTCTTC.

The chain links TRBV18 to TRBJ2-7, with D possibly matching TRBD2 (5 bases). CDR3 size: 12 residues. With 6 bases removed from V and 2 bases from J, the gap between germline ends came to 8 bases. Germline CDR1 is KGHSH and CDR2 is LQKENI. The CDR3 bases are TGTGCCAGCTCCCCCGGGACCTACGAGCAGTACTTC. Translating it yields CASSPGTYEQYF.

This chain links TRBV14 with TRBJ2-5; 13 bases are shared with TRBD2. TRBJ2-7 explains the end of the DNA better; the J call may be wrong. The germline gives CDR1 SGHDN, CDR2 FVKESK. The CDR3 spans 15 residues. This chain's CDR3 is CASSQGLAGFYEQYF. The CDR3 DNA reads as TGTGCCAGCAGCCAGGGACTAGCGGGGTTTTACGAGCAGTACTTC.